Presented here are 29 T cell receptor beta chains from one specimen sequenced in a study of blood T cell repertoires in COVID-19 (dated by TCRdb to about 2020). The protocol used for the library was the immunoSEQ multiplex PCR assay. Sourced from immuneACCESS, this table was stored by TCRdb with only in-frame sequences that have V and J called. A share of the clones is absent; for the studies checked, an unresolved V gene accounts for under half, and the remainder has no known explanation. For this sample the table gives a few hundred thousand clones, of which roughly 88% were detected only once. Roughly an eighth of the sample lies in the top ten. Specimen: peripheral blood. These receptors were obtained from a woman between 50 and 59 years old with COVID-19, enrolled during active disease.

J is TRBJ1-1 and V is TRBV3-1 (or the pseudogene TRBV3-2), with TRBD1 as a possible D gene (6 bases). This CDR3 has 14 residues. Trimming pared 1 base from V and 7 bases from J, leaving 13 bases between. Germline CDR1 and CDR2: LGHDT and YNNKEL (reference sequence). The CDR3 sequence: CASSQGAGAIEAFF. CDR3 DNA sequence: TGTGCCAGCAGCCAAGGCGCAGGGGCAATTGAAGCTTTCTTT.

The chain combines TRBV9 with TRBJ1-4; weak D call: TRBD1 (6 bases). This CDR3 has 13 amino acids. The germline V and J ends were trimmed by 3 bases and 7 bases, with 10 bases remaining between them. From germline, CDR1 is SGDLS and CDR2 YYNGEE. In DNA, the CDR3 is TGTGCCAGCAGCGGTCCCAGGGGTGAAAAACTGTTTTTT. Translating gives CASSGPRGEKLFF.

The CDR3 region has the DNA TGTGCTAGTGGTTTGATAAGCGGGACGGGTGATGCGAGCAATCAGCCCCAGCATTTT. Translating it yields CASGLISGTGDASNQPQHF. The genes are TRBV12-5 and TRBJ1-5; D is perhaps TRBD1 (5 bases). This CDR3 region has 19 residues. Germline V gene sequence: CDR1 LGHNT, CDR2 FRNRAP. With 2 bases removed from V and 1 base from J, the gap between germline ends came to 21 bases.

This clone appeared once. Other DNA variants within this sample encode the same CDR3. V is TRBV6-5 and J is TRBJ1-2; no firm D call. V lost 6 bases to trimming and J lost 2 bases, with 16 bases between them. The CDR3 has 15 residues. Germline lookup yields CDR1 MNHEY and CDR2 SVGAGI. CDR3 nucleotide sequence: TGTGCCAGCAGCCCGGGTGGGTCATTAAACTATGGCTACACCTTC. As protein: CASSPGGSLNYGYTF.

This clone was seen only once. V is TRBV21-1 and J is TRBJ2-7; the DNA was not used to check the table's D call, TRBD2. TRBV21-1 counts as a pseudogene. This CDR3 has 13 residues. The CDR3 DNA is TGTGCCAGCAGTCGGCTAGCCGTATACGAGCAGTACTTC. Protein: CASSRLAVYEQYF.

The rearrangement joins TRBV29-1 to TRBJ1-4; 8 nucleotides line up with TRBD1. Germline V gene lookup returns CDR1 SQVTM and CDR2 ANQGSEA. The CDR3 is 13 amino acids. Trimming at V came to 7 bases and at J to 3 bases, leaving 4 bases not matched to a gene. The CDR3 coding sequence is TGCAGCGCGACAGGGGCTTCTAATGAAAAACTGTTTTTT. Its translation is CSATGASNEKLFF.

This clone was seen a few times. This chain joins TRBV19 and TRBJ1-5; D uncertain. Trimming cost V 6 bases and J 5 bases, with 20 bases left between them. This CDR3 has 16 residues. In germline, CDR1 is LNHDA, CDR2 SQIVND (reference sequence). CDR3 in DNA: TGTGCCAGTAGCCCTATCCCGACACAAGCCGATCAGCCCCAGCATTTT. Protein product: CASSPIPTQADQPQHF.

This clone was picked up many times. This chain uses TRBV29-1 with TRBJ1-1, with D hard to call. CDR3 length: 11 residues. Germline-derived CDR1 and CDR2 are SQVTM and ANQGSEA. V lost 4 bases, J lost 8 bases, and 11 bases lay in between. The CDR3 nucleotides are TGCAGCGTTGTGTTTCAGGTAGAAGCTTTCTTT. It specifies CSVVFQVEAFF.

This chain joins TRBV9 and TRBJ2-7; the D is unclear. This CDR3 region has 14 residues. Trimming left V 0 bases short and J 0 bases short, with 7 bases between. Per the germline V gene, CDR1 is SGDLS and CDR2 is YYNGEE. Here the CDR3 reads CASSVDGFSYEQYF. DNA for the CDR3: TGTGCCAGCAGCGTAGATGGCTTCTCCTACGAGCAGTACTTC.

This chain links TRBV4-1 with TRBJ1-2; tentative D call: TRBD1 (6 bases). V gave up 1 base and J gave up 0 bases, with 15 bases separating them. CDR3 length: 17 residues. CDR1 MGHRA and CDR2 YSYEKL come from the germline V gene. CDR3 sequence (DNA): TGCGCCAGCAGCCAAGTGCCGACAGGCCTTGCTAACTATGGCTACACCTTC. Amino acids: CASSQVPTGLANYGYTF.

This clone was seen once. The chain has TRBV30 and TRBJ1-4; D unclear. CDR1 is GTSNPN, CDR2 SVGIG, per germline (reference sequence). Trimming pared 1 base from V and 0 bases from J, leaving 6 bases between. The CDR3 is made up of 14 amino acids. CDR3 DNA sequence: TGTGCCTGGAGTGCGAGCGCAACTAATGAAAAACTGTTTTTT. As protein: CAWSASATNEKLFF.

The chain employs TRBV7-2 and TRBJ2-7; the D gene is possibly TRBD2 (6 bases). This CDR3 contains 13 residues. Germline V CDR1 and CDR2: SGHTA, FQGNSA. Trimming took 6 bases from V and 6 from J, leaving 15 bases between them. CDR3 DNA sequence: TGTGCCAGCAGTTTTACTAGCTTTGGCGAGCAGTACTTC. Translating gives CASSFTSFGEQYF.

The rearrangement joins TRBV27 to TRBJ2-3; 8 bases map to TRBD1. The CDR3 length is 14 residues. V was clipped by 6 bases and J by 2 bases; unmatched bases: 4. Per germline, CDR1 MNHEY and CDR2 SMNVEV (reference sequence). Here the CDR3 DNA reads TGTGCCAGCAGGAGGACAGGGTTCACAGATACGCAGTATTTT. Amino acids: CASRRTGFTDTQYF.

V is TRBV13 and J is TRBJ1-6, with a possible D match to TRBD1 (5 bases). The CDR3 is 15 amino acids. The V and J ends lost 2 bases and 5 bases respectively, with 10 bases between them. In germline, CDR1 is PRHDT, CDR2 FYEKMQ (reference sequence). The CDR3 coding sequence is TGTGCCAGCAGCTTATGGGGGGGTAATAATTCACCCCTCCACTTT. Its translation: CASSLWGGNNSPLHF.

The chain links TRBV27 to TRBJ1-2, with D perhaps TRBD1 (5 bases). CDR3 length: 13 amino acids. V lost 4 bases and J lost 2, with 8 bases in between. Germline values: CDR1 MNHEY, CDR2 SMNVEV (reference sequence). CDR3 amino acids: CASSYRGNYGYTF. Written as DNA, the CDR3 is TGTGCCAGCAGTTATCGGGGGAACTATGGCTACACCTTC.

The V gene is TRBV2, the J gene TRBJ1-2; TRBD1 matches at 7 bases. The CDR3 sequence is 15 residues long. Germline trimming cut 7 bases from V and 2 bases from J; bases unmatched to any gene: 10. CDR1 is SNHLY and CDR2 is FYNNEI in the germline V gene. CDR3 bases: TGTGCCAGCACTCCATGGGACAGTGAGAACTATGGCTACACCTTC. This codes for CASTPWDSENYGYTF.

The J gene is TRBJ2-7, the V gene TRBV6-5; maybe TRBD2 (7 bases). V was trimmed by 6 bases and J by 4 bases, leaving 19 bases between them. The CDR3 extends over 15 amino acids. Germline CDR1 MNHEY, CDR2 SVGAGI. The CDR3 DNA reads TGTGCCAGCAGCCTTGGGCGGGGGCCTCAATACGAGCAGTACTTC. Encoded protein: CASSLGRGPQYEQYF.

The chain recombines TRBV5-6 with TRBJ1-2; D is undetermined. Trimming stripped 4 bases from V and 0 bases from J, with 13 bases between. The CDR3 has 15 amino acids. Germline CDR1 SGHDT, CDR2 YYEEEE. The CDR3 coding sequence is TGTGCCAGCAGCCTGTTCGGTACTACTAACTATGGCTACACCTTC. Translation gives CASSLFGTTNYGYTF.

This clone was observed a single time. V usage is TRBV13 and J usage is TRBJ2-7, with 8 bases lining up with TRBD1. The CDR3 has 15 residues. Trimming at V came to 5 bases and at J to 2 bases, leaving 8 bases not matched to a gene. Germline lookup yields CDR1 PRHDT and CDR2 FYEKMQ (reference sequence). The CDR3 coding sequence is TGTGCCAGCAGCCACCCCAAGACAGGGGCCTACGAGCAGTACTTC. Translation: CASSHPKTGAYEQYF.

The chain carries TRBV11-2 and TRBJ1-6; D is undetermined. Germline loops: CDR1 SGHAT, CDR2 FQNNGV. The CDR3 extends over 12 amino acids. V lost 7 bases and J 13 bases, leaving 14 bases between the germline ends. The CDR3 nucleotides are TGTGCCAGCACGCGAAGTGGGCCCCCCCTCCACTTT. Its translation: CASTRSGPPLHF.

This chain uses TRBV5-1 with TRBJ2-3; 9 nucleotides align to TRBD2. Germline CDR1 and CDR2: SGHRS and YFSETQ. Trimming removed 4 bases from V and 0 bases from J; junction bases left unmatched: 6. The CDR3 covers 16 residues. CDR3 nucleotides: TGCGCCAGCAGCCAGGGACTAGCTAGAAGCACAGATACGCAGTATTTT. Translated: CASSQGLARSTDTQYF.

The chain carries TRBV5-1 and TRBJ2-7, with D tentatively TRBD2 (5 bases). V was shortened by 7 bases and J by 1 base, with 27 bases between the two germline ends. CDR1 and CDR2 (germline): SGHRS, YFSETQ. This CDR3 has 18 amino acids. CDR3 DNA: TGCGCCAGCCTACCCCTTGAGGGAACCCACTTAGATTCCTACGAGCAGTACTTC. This gives the protein CASLPLEGTHLDSYEQYF.

The chain is built from TRBV2 and TRBJ2-2, with a weak D call TRBD2 (6 bases). Germline CDR1 and CDR2: SNHLY and FYNNEI. V was trimmed by 1 base and J by 4 bases, leaving 10 bases between them. This CDR3 is built from 15 residues. The CDR3 here is CASSEEGTLTGELFF. The CDR3 DNA is TGTGCCAGCAGTGAAGAAGGGACTCTCACCGGGGAGCTGTTTTTT.

The V and J genes are TRBV6-5 and TRBJ1-2; D is uncertain. The germline V and J ends were trimmed by 6 bases and 3 bases, with 11 bases remaining between them. This CDR3 has 13 residues. Germline CDR1 is MNHEY and CDR2 is SVGAGI. In nucleotides, the CDR3 is TGTGCCAGCAGCCCCGGCGGCTACTATGGCTACACCTTC. This translates into CASSPGGYYGYTF.

This clone was recorded once. The genes are TRBV7-2 and TRBJ1-2; D remains ambiguous. The V end lost 1 base, the J end lost 2 bases, and 8 bases lay between the germline ends. Germline V gene sequence: CDR1 SGHTA, CDR2 FQGNSA. The CDR3 consists of 14 residues. CDR3 nucleotide sequence: TGTGCCAGCAGCTTAGGGGGAGCGAACTATGGCTACACCTTC. Its translation: CASSLGGANYGYTF.

This clone has just one count. Other DNA sequences in this specimen translate into the identical CDR3. The chain carries TRBV5-1 and TRBJ2-7, with a weak D call TRBD2 (6 bases). The germline V gene encodes CDR1 SGHRS and CDR2 YFSETQ. Between the trimmed V and J ends, which lost 4 bases and 4 bases, there was a span of 12 bases. CDR3 length equals 13 residues. CDR3 sequence: CASSLGSGYEQYF. CDR3 bases: TGCGCCAGCAGCCTGGGTAGCGGTTACGAGCAGTACTTC. The entire variable domain, with the rest obtained from reference TRBV5-1 and TRBJ2-7, is as follows: KAGVTQTPRYLIKTRGQQVTLSCSPISGHRSVSWYQQTPGQGLQFLFEYFSETQRNKGNFPGRFSGRQFSNSRSEMNVSTLELGDSALYLCASSLGSGYEQYFGPGTRLTVT.

V usage is TRBV5-1 and J usage is TRBJ2-3; D unclear. The CDR3 is 15 amino acids. From germline, CDR1 is SGHRS and CDR2 YFSETQ. Trimming took off 4 bases at V and 0 bases at J, with 12 bases between the two ends. CDR3 DNA: TGCGCCAGCAGCCCCCAGGTTGCAAGCACAGATACGCAGTATTTT. Its translation: CASSPQVASTDTQYF.

The V and J genes are TRBV19 and TRBJ1-1; 7 nucleotides match TRBD1. Germline assignment: CDR1 LNHDA and CDR2 SQIVND (reference sequence). This CDR3 comprises 15 residues. The junction had 12 bases not matched to a gene; V was cut back by 6 bases and J by 5 bases. The DNA for the CDR3 is TGTGCCAGTAGCGCCTTCGGACAGGTCGGAACTGAAGCTTTCTTT. The encoded protein is CASSAFGQVGTEAFF. Based on the CDR3 plus reference TRBV19 and TRBJ1-1, the full variable domain is DGGITQSPKYLFRKEGQNVTLSCEQNLNHDAMYWYRQDPGQGLRLIYYSQIVNDFQKGDIAEGYSVSREKKESFPLTVTSAQKNPTAFYLCASSAFGQVGTEAFFGQGTRLTVV.

V gene TRBV4-1 combines with J gene TRBJ2-7, with 8 nucleotides matching TRBD2. Germline V gives CDR1 MGHRA, CDR2 YSYEKL. The CDR3 has 17 amino acids. J gave up 0 bases and V 0 bases, and 7 bases lay outside the gene matches. The CDR3 spells CASSQEGSGVLSYEQYF. The CDR3 DNA sequence: TGCGCCAGCAGCCAAGAGGGTAGCGGGGTCCTCTCCTACGAGCAGTACTTC.